This T cell receptor beta chain originates from a study of blood T cells in healthy people across ages. Across the study: With template switching, about one barcoded beta molecule was captured per two T cells.

General study results and limits: Higher diversity, along with more naive CD4+ cells, distinguished long-lived donors from aged donors.

To note about this clonotype: Its antigen is undetermined.

A second PCR, run for about 7 to 11 cycles, used a sample-barcoded 5' primer plus a J-beta primer mix. TCRdb re-called the 5' RACE reads with MiXCR, one entry per CDR3 protein. The sample consists of some 1.8 million distinct CDR3 sequences, roughly two fifths of them appearing once. Germline V gene data show CDR1 as KGHSH and CDR2 as LQKENI. Trimming removed 1 base at V and 0 bases at J, with 10 bases between. The CDR3 contains 16 residues. The sequenced material came from blood. The chain is built from TRBV18 and TRBJ1-5, with D uncertain. This clonotype was sampled from a human donor in good health. In nucleotides, the CDR3 is TGTGCCAGCTCACCACAGGCTTCGGTTAGCAATCAGCCCCAGCATTTT. Its translation is CASSPQASVSNQPQHF.